This TCR beta chain was identified during a study of a mutant IDH1 vaccine in newly diagnosed glioma. Turning to the study itself: There were eight vaccinations for patients, given in weeks 1, 3, 5, 7, 11, 15, 19 and 23. Pretreatment consisted of radiotherapy, temozolomide, or both, with most receiving both.

Comment on this clone: Its antigen remains unidentified.

CDR3 length: 14 residues. Trimming took 2 bases from V and 6 from J, leaving 13 bases between them. Germline CDR1 is MNHNS and CDR2 is SASEGT. Sequencing was performed with immunoSEQ multiplex PCR; in TCRdb, only in-frame clones are kept and a portion is missing. The sample has around 60,000 clones, about 85% seen once. Time point indicated: week 23, last vaccination. Vaccine doses each comprised 300 ug of mutant IDH1 20-mer peptide, with topical imiquimod. The clonotype was recovered from a young man with glioma. The sample consisted of PBMCs, taken from a glioma patient whose treatment included an IDH1 peptide vaccine. The chain links TRBV6-1 to TRBJ1-1; D is possibly TRBD1 (5 bases). The DNA for the CDR3 is TGTGCCAGCAGTGAATGGAGGGGAGGCGCTGAAGCTTTCTTT. Its translation is CASSEWRGGAEAFF.